The 8 T cell receptor beta chains reported below all come from one sample, sequenced in a study of shared clonotypes between healthy human individuals (dated by TCRdb to 2018 to 2020). The method behind the library was the immunoSEQ multiplex PCR assay. TCRdb provides this immuneACCESS table in a form limited to in-frame rearrangements. Some clones are lacking; in checked studies, under half of them reflect an unresolved V gene, and why the rest are absent is not known. In this sample the table shows fewer than 3 million clones, 85% to 95% of which occur a single time. The ten top clones hold 0.3% to 0.45% of the sample. The sequenced sample was naive CD4+ T cells from PBMCs. The cell subset or site tag for this specimen amounts to: CD45RA+ positively selected. These receptors came from a man aged 18 to 30 in good health. Some clones in this sample may be carry-over from other donors' samples.

CDR3 bases: TGTGCCAGCAGCCTCAACTGGGATCCCGGGGAGCTGTTTTTT. Encoded protein: CASSLNWDPGELFF. The chain employs TRBV9 and TRBJ2-2, with D unclear. This CDR3 is 14 amino acids long. V was cut by 4 bases and J by 6 bases, with 13 bases left in between. Germline CDR1 reads SGDLS; CDR2 reads YYNGEE.

This clone was seen a handful of times. Other DNA sequences in the same sample also yield this CDR3. V usage is TRBV2 and J usage is TRBJ1-1; 7 positions agree with TRBD1. The ends lost 1 base at V and 11 bases at J; junction bases unmatched: 4. This CDR3 contains 12 residues. Per the germline V gene, CDR1 is SNHLY and CDR2 is FYNNEI. CDR3 protein: CASSEDRGEAFF. The CDR3 DNA reads TGTGCCAGCAGTGAAGACAGGGGAGAGGCTTTCTTT.

J is TRBJ1-2 and V is TRBV18; no clear D. V was trimmed by 6 bases and J by 6 bases, leaving 14 bases between them. This CDR3 comprises 13 residues. Per the germline V gene, CDR1 is KGHSH and CDR2 is LQKENI. This CDR3 reads CASSPGLSDGYTF. CDR3 coding DNA: TGTGCCAGCTCTCCGGGCCTGAGTGATGGCTACACCTTC.

The chain links TRBV7-9 to TRBJ2-3; a possible D gene is TRBD1 (6 bases). Germline CDR1 SEHNR, CDR2 FQNEAQ (reference sequence). Trimming cost V 4 bases and J 7 bases, with 9 bases left between them. This CDR3 is built from 12 residues. The CDR3, as DNA: TGTGCCAGCAGCTACAGGGCTCATACGCAGTATTTT. Its translation is CASSYRAHTQYF.

V usage is TRBV20-1 and J usage is TRBJ2-5; D gene ambiguous. The DNA end lines up better with TRBJ2-7; the J call may be wrong. CDR3 length: 9 amino acids. Germline CDR1 is DFQATT and CDR2 is SNEGSKA (reference sequence). CDR3 coding DNA: TGCAGTGCCATGAACGAGCAGTACTTC. Residues: CSAMNEQYF.

The V and J genes are TRBV5-1 and TRBJ2-7, with a tentative D call TRBD1 (5 bases). The CDR3 covers 13 residues. The V gene's germline CDR1 is SGHRS and CDR2 YFSETQ. V was shortened by 3 bases and J by 1 base, with 8 bases between the two germline ends. This CDR3 reads CASSWTPSYEQYF. The CDR3 DNA follows: TGCGCCAGCAGCTGGACACCTTCCTACGAGCAGTACTTC.

The chain links TRBV5-4 to TRBJ2-7; the D is unclear. This CDR3 is built from 16 residues. Per the germline V gene, CDR1 is SGHNT and CDR2 is YYREEE (reference sequence). V gave up 4 bases and J gave up 6 bases, with 23 bases separating them. CDR3 nucleotides: TGTGCCAGCAGCCCCCGTGGGGATTCCCTATGGGGCGAGCAGTACTTC. This translates into CASSPRGDSLWGEQYF.

V and J are TRBV28 and TRBJ2-2, with D possibly being TRBD1 (6 bases). Trimming removed 8 bases at V and 6 bases at J, with 13 bases between. The CDR3 is 13 residues long. The germline V gene encodes CDR1 MDHEN and CDR2 SYDVKM. The chain's CDR3 is CASQSGVAGELFF. CDR3 nucleotides: TGTGCCAGCCAATCAGGGGTGGCCGGGGAGCTGTTTTTT.